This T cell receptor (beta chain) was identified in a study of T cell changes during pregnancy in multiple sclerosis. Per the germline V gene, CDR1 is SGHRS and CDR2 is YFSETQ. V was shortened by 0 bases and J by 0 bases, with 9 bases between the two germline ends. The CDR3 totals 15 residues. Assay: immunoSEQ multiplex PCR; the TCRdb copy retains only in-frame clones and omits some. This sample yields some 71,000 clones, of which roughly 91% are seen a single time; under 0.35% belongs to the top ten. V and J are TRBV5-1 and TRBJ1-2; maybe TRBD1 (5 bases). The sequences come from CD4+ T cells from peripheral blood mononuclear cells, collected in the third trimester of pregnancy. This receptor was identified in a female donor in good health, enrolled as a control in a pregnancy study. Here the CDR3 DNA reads TGCGCCAGCAGCTTGGGAGGGGAGGCTAACTATGGCTACACCTTC. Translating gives CASSLGGEANYGYTF. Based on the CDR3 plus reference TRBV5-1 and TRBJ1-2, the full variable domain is KAGVTQTPRYLIKTRGQQVTLSCSPISGHRSVSWYQQTPGQGLQFLFEYFSETQRNKGNFPGRFSGRQFSNSRSEMNVSTLELGDSALYLCASSLGGEANYGYTFGSGTRLTVV.